The 32 T cell receptor beta chains in this list originate from one sample, sequenced in a study of spatial heterogeneity in lung cancer. TCRdb analysed the 5' RACE reads with MiXCR anew, one entry per CDR3 protein. Seen here are about 82,000 distinct CDR3 sequences, roughly 12% observed once, and the top ten hold roughly 4.5%. Time point of the sample: sample taken at primary tumor resection. Tumor, nontumor lung or frozen PBMC supplied whole RNA, sequenced without sorting. The source material was PBMCs, sampled at surgery. The receptors were sampled from a male donor with early-stage non-small cell lung cancer.

This clonotype turned up a few times. The chain combines TRBV10-3 with TRBJ2-3; 13 nucleotides line up with TRBD2. V lost 4 bases and J lost 1; bases outside the gene matches: 2. CDR1 and CDR2 from the germline V gene are ENHRY and SYGVKD. The CDR3 spans 16 residues. CDR3 bases: TGTGCCATCAGTGCTGGACTAGCGGGAGGCACAGATACGCAGTATTTT. Translation gives CAISAGLAGGTDTQYF.

The gene calls are TRBV11-1 and TRBJ1-2; 9 nucleotides align to TRBD1. Trimming cost V 5 bases and J 8 bases; bases outside gene matches: 9. Germline V gene data show CDR1 as SGHAT and CDR2 as FQDESV (reference sequence). This CDR3 spans 14 amino acids. The CDR3 loop is CASSPRDREKGYTF. CDR3 sequence (DNA): TGTGCCAGCAGCCCCCGGGACAGGGAGAAAGGCTACACCTTC.

This clonotype came up a few times. The J gene is TRBJ2-1, the V gene TRBV19; D not certain. Germline V lookup: CDR1 LNHDA, CDR2 SQIVND (reference sequence). V shed 2 bases and J shed 5 bases, with 4 bases lying between them. The CDR3 runs to 12 residues. CDR3 nucleotides: TGTGCCAGTAGTATATCGCACAATGAGCAGTTCTTC. This translates into CASSISHNEQFF.

This clonotype was seen ten or more times. The V gene is TRBV6-1, the J gene TRBJ1-1; D is perhaps TRBD1 (5 bases). Deletions cut 2 bases from V and 11 bases from J, with 12 bases between. CDR1 is MNHNS and CDR2 is SASEGT in the germline V gene. This CDR3 is built from 12 residues. CDR3 amino acids: CASSEMRGEAFF. As DNA, the CDR3 is TGTGCCAGCAGTGAAATGAGGGGAGAGGCTTTCTTT.

This clonotype occurred many times. The rearrangement links TRBV6-1 to TRBJ1-5; 7 positions agree with TRBD1. The trim removed 7 bases at V and 5 bases at J, leaving 5 bases unmatched. The CDR3 loop spans 13 amino acids. CDR1 MNHNS and CDR2 SASEGT come from the germline V gene. The CDR3 region is CASTRTGDQPQHF. CDR3 nucleotides: TGTGCCAGCACACGGACAGGCGATCAGCCCCAGCATTTT.

V usage is TRBV12-3 or TRBV12-4 and J usage is TRBJ2-7; no firm D call. The CDR3 loop spans 15 amino acids. The V end was cut by 1 base, the J end by 3 bases, with 13 bases between. CDR3 DNA: TGTGCCAGCAGTTTAGGGGTACAGATTATCTACGAGCAGTACTTC. This translates into CASSLGVQIIYEQYF.

This clonotype came up a few times. This chain joins TRBV20-1 and TRBJ1-5; TRBD1 matches at 7 bases. CDR1 DFQATT and CDR2 SNEGSKA come from the germline V gene (reference sequence). The ends lost 3 bases at V and 4 bases at J; junction bases unmatched: 9. This CDR3 contains 15 residues. The CDR3 spells CSASLGGEGNQPQHF. The CDR3 DNA follows: TGCAGTGCTAGTCTAGGGGGCGAGGGAAATCAGCCCCAGCATTTT.

V is TRBV11-3 and J is TRBJ2-3; D may match TRBD1 or TRBD2 (5 bases each). CDR1 SGHNT and CDR2 YENEEA come from the germline V gene. V lost 1 base and J 0 bases, leaving 20 bases between the germline ends. There are 19 residues in the CDR3. The CDR3, as DNA: TGTGCCAGCAGCTTAGGGCGATCTCTGGGACCGGGAAGCACAGATACGCAGTATTTT. Encoded protein: CASSLGRSLGPGSTDTQYF.

This clonotype was found a few times. CDR3 nucleotide sequence: TGTGCCAGCAGCATCTTTGCAGGAAACACCATATATTTT. Amino acid sequence: CASSIFAGNTIYF. The chain employs TRBV11-1 and TRBJ1-3; D is unresolved. V gave up 5 bases and J gave up 4 bases, with 9 bases separating them. The CDR3 spans 13 residues. Germline V CDR1 and CDR2: SGHAT, FQDESV (reference sequence). Full variable domain (remainder filled in from reference TRBV11-1 and TRBJ1-3): EAEVAQSPRYKITEKSQAVAFWCDPISGHATLYWYRQILGQGPELLVQFQDESVVDDSQLPKDRFSAERLKGVDSTLKIQPAELGDSAMYLCASSIFAGNTIYFGEGSWLTVV.

The chain recombines TRBV27 with TRBJ2-7; D gene uncertain. V shed 2 bases and J shed 5 bases, with 7 bases lying between them. Germline V gene lookup returns CDR1 MNHEY and CDR2 SMNVEV (reference sequence). The CDR3 is made up of 12 amino acids. This CDR3 reads CASSLTVHEQYF. CDR3 nucleotides: TGTGCCAGCAGTTTAACGGTCCACGAGCAGTACTTC.

The J gene is TRBJ1-5, the V gene TRBV3-1, with D perhaps TRBD1 (5 bases). CDR3 length: 15 amino acids. Germline V gene data show CDR1 as LGHDT and CDR2 as YNNKEL (reference sequence). The V end lost 1 base, the J end lost 7 bases, and 14 bases lay between the germline ends. CDR3 loop: CASSQAMGEPQPQHF. For the CDR3, the DNA is TGTGCCAGCAGCCAAGCAATGGGGGAACCCCAGCCCCAGCATTTT.

Comment on this clonotype: A read error may explain this, as a much larger clone is one base away. This chain joins TRBV25-1 and TRBJ2-1, with TRBD2 identical over 14 bases. The last part of the DNA fits TRBJ2-7 better; the J call may be wrong. CDR1 is MGHDK, CDR2 SYGVNS, per germline. This CDR3 has 18 amino acids. The CDR3 region is CASSEFRTSGRLVGEQYF. The DNA of the CDR3 is TGTGCCAGCAGTGAATTCAGGACTAGCGGGAGGCTCGTAGGTGAGCAGTACTTC.

This clonotype was seen just once. The rearrangement uses TRBV9 and TRBJ2-3; 8 nucleotides match TRBD2. Trimming cost V 6 bases and J 2 bases; bases outside gene matches: 2. The CDR3 runs to 13 residues. Germline V lookup: CDR1 SGDLS, CDR2 YYNGEE. CDR3 in DNA: TGTGCCAGCAATAGCGGGAACACAGATACGCAGTATTTT. This sequence encodes CASNSGNTDTQYF.

This clonotype showed up many times. The genes are TRBV24-1 and TRBJ2-3, with D unresolved. Germline-derived CDR1 and CDR2 are KGHDR and SFDVKD. The CDR3 runs 13 residues. V lost 4 bases to trimming and J lost 6 bases, with 10 bases between them. The chain's CDR3 is CATSDPFLDTQYF. CDR3 in DNA: TGTGCCACCAGTGACCCCTTTTTGGATACGCAGTATTTT.

This clonotype was detected ten times or more. The gene calls are TRBV29-1 and TRBJ2-7, with 9 bases lining up with TRBD1. V lost 3 bases, J lost 0 bases, and 3 bases stayed unmatched. This CDR3 contains 14 residues. The V gene's germline CDR1 is SQVTM and CDR2 ANQGSEA. Here the CDR3 DNA reads TGCAGCGTTGAGGGACAGGGCGACTCCTACGAGCAGTACTTC. Encoded protein: CSVEGQGDSYEQYF.

The V gene is TRBV6-1, the J gene TRBJ2-5; D uncertain. The CDR3 is 14 residues long. Per the germline V gene, CDR1 is MNHNS and CDR2 is SASEGT. The V and J ends lost 3 bases and 7 bases respectively, with 15 bases between them. CDR3 DNA sequence: TGTGCCAGCAGTGATGGGCCTAGTCGAGGGACCCAGTACTTC. It codes for CASSDGPSRGTQYF.

There are a few counts of this clonotype. The rearrangement links TRBV12-3 or TRBV12-4 to TRBJ2-1, with TRBD1 as a possible D gene (6 bases). The ends were cut back, 5 bases at V and 8 bases at J, with 16 bases in the middle. There are 14 residues in the CDR3. In DNA, the CDR3 is TGTGCCAGCAGTCGATTAGGGGGAGTGGATGAGCAGTTCTTC. This codes for CASSRLGGVDEQFF.

This clonotype was detected a few times. The CDR3 region is CSVEVSEAPNYGYTF. Written as DNA, the CDR3 is TGCAGCGTTGAAGTGTCCGAAGCACCTAACTATGGCTACACCTTC. The J gene is TRBJ1-2, the V gene TRBV29-1; no clear D. V was cut by 1 base and J by 0 bases, with 12 bases left in between. The V gene's germline CDR1 is SQVTM and CDR2 ANQGSEA. This CDR3 spans 15 amino acids.

This clonotype is medium-sized by share. The chain combines TRBV2 with TRBJ2-5, with a possible D match to TRBD2 (6 bases). The CDR3 covers 14 residues. Trimming left V 1 base short and J 4 bases short, with 10 bases between. Per the germline V gene, CDR1 is SNHLY and CDR2 is FYNNEI. CDR3 in DNA: TGTGCCAGCAGTGAAGTCCCCGGGGGAGAGACCCAGTACTTC. Translated: CASSEVPGGETQYF.

CDR3 bases: TGTGCCAGCAGCTCGGGGGGCCTCTACTACGAGCAGTACTTC. It codes for CASSSGGLYYEQYF. The chain links TRBV5-6 to TRBJ2-7; maybe TRBD2 (7 bases). CDR1 is SGHDT, CDR2 YYEEEE, per germline. This CDR3 contains 14 residues. V was cut by 3 bases and J by 3 bases, with 13 bases left in between.

This clonotype has ten or more counts. The chain recombines TRBV29-1 with TRBJ1-5, with 7 nucleotides matching TRBD1. The germline V gene encodes CDR1 SQVTM and CDR2 ANQGSEA. The CDR3 has 13 amino acids. The trim removed 6 bases at V and 3 bases at J, leaving 5 bases unmatched. This CDR3 reads CSVVQGTNQPQHF. The CDR3 DNA follows: TGCAGCGTCGTACAGGGGACCAATCAGCCCCAGCATTTT.

The rearrangement joins TRBV29-1 to TRBJ1-1, with D perhaps matching TRBD1 (5 bases). V lost 7 bases and J 1 base, leaving 10 bases between the germline ends. Germline V lookup: CDR1 SQVTM, CDR2 ANQGSEA. CDR3 length equals 12 residues. As DNA, the CDR3 is TGCAGCGGGTCCACAGGGAACACTGAAGCTTTCTTT. It is translated as CSGSTGNTEAFF. The full variable domain, its missing parts supplied by reference TRBV29-1 and TRBJ1-1, is SAVISQKPSRDICQRGTSLTIQCQVDSQVTMMFWYRQQPGQSLTLIATANQGSEATYESGFVIDKFPISRPNLTFSTLTVSNMSPEDSSIYLCSGSTGNTEAFFGQGTRLTVV.

In its sample, this clonotype was seen many times. This rearrangement joins TRBV5-6 to TRBJ1-2; D is undetermined. This CDR3 comprises 13 residues. Trimming took off 6 bases at V and 3 bases at J, with 12 bases between the two ends. Germline V gene lookup returns CDR1 SGHDT and CDR2 YYEEEE. The DNA for the CDR3 is TGTGCCAGCACCGTCAAGGAACACTATGGCTACACCTTC. Its protein is CASTVKEHYGYTF. Full variable domain (remainder filled in from reference TRBV5-6 and TRBJ1-2): DAGVTQSPTHLIKTRGQQVTLRCSPKSGHDTVSWYQQALGQGPQFIFQYYEEEERQRGNFPDRFSGHQFPNYSSELNVNALLLGDSALYLCASTVKEHYGYTFGSGTRLTVV.

This clonotype was counted many times. V usage is TRBV29-1 and J usage is TRBJ1-5; D is ambiguous. The CDR3 extends over 12 amino acids. From germline, CDR1 is SQVTM and CDR2 ANQGSEA. V shed 4 bases and J shed 9 bases, with 13 bases lying between them. CDR3 loop: CSVGKKGGPQHF. For the CDR3, the DNA is TGCAGCGTTGGTAAGAAAGGTGGGCCCCAGCATTTT.

As for this clonotype: A read error may account for a junction end that differs from germline. The chain recombines TRBV7-9 with TRBJ1-1, with D unclear. CDR3 size: 14 residues. Germline lookup yields CDR1 SEHNR and CDR2 FQNEAQ (reference sequence). The CDR3 DNA reads TGTGCCAGTAGCTTATCACATACTAACACTGAAGCTTTCTTT. Amino acids: CASSLSHTNTEAFF.

The chain combines TRBV29-1 with TRBJ1-4; TRBD1 matches 10 bases. The V segment lost 0 bases and the J segment 8 bases; nucleotides outside the gene matches: 3. The CDR3 length is 14 residues. Germline lookup yields CDR1 SQVTM and CDR2 ANQGSEA. CDR3 sequence: CSVEEGTGVEKLFF. Here the CDR3 DNA reads TGCAGCGTTGAAGAGGGGACAGGGGTAGAAAAACTGTTTTTT.

This clonotype has just a few counts. This chain uses TRBV30 with TRBJ2-1, with TRBD2 identical over 13 bases. This CDR3 region has 17 residues. Germline loops: CDR1 GTSNPN, CDR2 SVGIG (reference sequence). V was clipped by 3 bases and J by 7 bases; unmatched bases: 12. The CDR3 is CAWSRTSGSKGRNEQFF. In nucleotides, the CDR3 is TGTGCCTGGAGCCGGACTAGCGGGAGCAAGGGTAGGAATGAGCAGTTCTTC.

This clonotype has more than one count but fewer than ten. The CDR3 here is CSVDPGAGRSSYNEQFF. Here the CDR3 DNA reads TGCAGCGTTGATCCAGGGGCCGGTCGGAGCTCCTACAATGAGCAGTTCTTC. The chain joins TRBV29-1 to TRBJ2-1, with D possibly being TRBD1 (6 bases). The CDR3 has 17 residues. V lost 3 bases, J lost 0 bases, and 18 bases lay in between. From germline, CDR1 is SQVTM and CDR2 ANQGSEA.

This clonotype has ten or more counts. The genes are TRBV2 and TRBJ2-5; 10 nucleotides line up with TRBD2. Germline values: CDR1 SNHLY, CDR2 FYNNEI. The V gene end was trimmed by 5 bases and the J gene end by 3 bases; junction bases not matched to a gene: 6. The CDR3 length is 15 residues. CDR3 sequence reads: CASSLGLADKETQYF. The CDR3 nucleotides read TGTGCCAGCAGTCTAGGACTAGCGGACAAAGAGACCCAGTACTTC.

This clonotype was detected a few times. The chain has TRBV10-3 and TRBJ2-3; 7 bases map to TRBD1. The V and J ends lost 8 bases and 3 bases, in that order; junction bases with no gene match: 11. From germline, CDR1 is ENHRY and CDR2 SYGVKD. The CDR3 sequence is 15 residues long. The CDR3 region has the DNA TGTGCCATCGGCACAGGGGTAATGAAGACAGATACGCAGTATTTT. It codes for CAIGTGVMKTDTQYF.

This clonotype has at least ten counts. V is TRBV6-5 and J is TRBJ1-1, with a weak D call TRBD1 (6 bases). Per germline, CDR1 MNHEY and CDR2 SVGAGI. V was shortened by 0 bases and J by 1 base, with 12 bases between the two germline ends. The CDR3 covers 16 residues. This CDR3 reads CASSYSRTAPNTEAFF. CDR3 DNA sequence: TGTGCCAGCAGTTACTCCCGGACAGCGCCGAACACTGAAGCTTTCTTT.

The gene calls are TRBV5-1 and TRBJ2-5, with D maybe TRBD1 (5 bases). The CDR3 is 12 residues long. CDR1 is SGHRS and CDR2 is YFSETQ in the germline V gene. Trimming stripped 4 bases from V and 2 bases from J, with 6 bases between. CDR3 sequence reads: CASSRGQETQYF. As DNA, the CDR3 is TGCGCCAGCAGCAGGGGACAAGAGACCCAGTACTTC.